These 2 T cell receptor beta chains originate from one sample sequenced in a study of T cell repertoires in cytomegalovirus infection. Via MiXCR, TCRdb re-called the reads, giving one row per CDR3 protein. The table lists approximately 500,000 distinct CDR3 sequences, about a quarter of them singletons. The sample was PBMCs. The receptors originated from a human donor in good health (CMV status not recorded). Some clones in this sample may be carry-over from other donors' samples.

This clonotype has only a few counts. The genes are TRBV19 and TRBJ2-7; tentatively, D is TRBD1 or TRBD2 (6 bases each). CDR1 and CDR2 (germline): LNHDA, SQIVND (reference sequence). Trimming stripped 3 bases from V and 0 bases from J, with 12 bases between. The CDR3 contains 15 residues. CDR3 protein: CASSIRGGVSYEQYF. The CDR3 DNA is TGTGCCAGTAGTATCAGGGGAGGAGTCTCCTACGAGCAGTACTTC.

In its sample, this clonotype was seen many times. The chain has TRBV2 and TRBJ2-5, with D tentatively TRBD1 or TRBD2 (7 bases each). The CDR3 contains 13 residues. Germline CDR1 reads SNHLY; CDR2 reads FYNNEI. V lost 10 bases, J lost 4 bases, and 16 bases lay in between. CDR3 sequence: CATSRGGRETQYF. DNA of the CDR3: TGTGCCACCTCCAGGGGGGGGCGAGAGACCCAGTACTTC.